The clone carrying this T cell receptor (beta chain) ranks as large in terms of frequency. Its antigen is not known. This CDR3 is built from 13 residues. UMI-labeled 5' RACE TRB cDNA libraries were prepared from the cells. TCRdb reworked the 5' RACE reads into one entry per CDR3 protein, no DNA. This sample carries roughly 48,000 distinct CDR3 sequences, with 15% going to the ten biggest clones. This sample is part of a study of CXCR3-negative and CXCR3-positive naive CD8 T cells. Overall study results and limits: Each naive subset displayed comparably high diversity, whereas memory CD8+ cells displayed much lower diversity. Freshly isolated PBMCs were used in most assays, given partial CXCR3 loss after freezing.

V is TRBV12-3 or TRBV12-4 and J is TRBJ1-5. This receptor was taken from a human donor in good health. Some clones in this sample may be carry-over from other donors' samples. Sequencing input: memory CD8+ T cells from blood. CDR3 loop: CASSFGLNQPQHF.